This T cell receptor beta chain stems from a study of chemoradiotherapy in HPV16-positive cancers. Study observations and caveats: For HPV16-positive patients, expanding HPV-responsive T cells associated with longer recurrence-free survival. Non-HPV-specific T cells did not expand in tumors during treatment, whereas candidate HPV-specific clones and E7-related motifs did.

Only in-frame clones appear in the TCRdb table, and some are missing; sequencing was by immunoSEQ multiplex PCR. Of about 16,000 clones in the sample, roughly three quarters were seen once. This CDR3 has 18 amino acids. V gave up 5 bases and J gave up 2 bases, with 25 bases separating them. Germline-derived CDR1 and CDR2 are SGHVS and FQNEAQ. A word on this clone: Its specificity is not known.

The sequence was collected from a human donor with HPV-associated anogenital cancer. The sample was gathered from a patient who underwent chemoradiotherapy. This sequence joins TRBV7-8 and TRBJ2-7; D gene uncertain. CDR3 sequence (DNA): TGTGCCAGCAGCCCAAGCGCGTACATACTATCAAATACCTACGAGCAGTACTTC. It is translated as CASSPSAYILSNTYEQYF.